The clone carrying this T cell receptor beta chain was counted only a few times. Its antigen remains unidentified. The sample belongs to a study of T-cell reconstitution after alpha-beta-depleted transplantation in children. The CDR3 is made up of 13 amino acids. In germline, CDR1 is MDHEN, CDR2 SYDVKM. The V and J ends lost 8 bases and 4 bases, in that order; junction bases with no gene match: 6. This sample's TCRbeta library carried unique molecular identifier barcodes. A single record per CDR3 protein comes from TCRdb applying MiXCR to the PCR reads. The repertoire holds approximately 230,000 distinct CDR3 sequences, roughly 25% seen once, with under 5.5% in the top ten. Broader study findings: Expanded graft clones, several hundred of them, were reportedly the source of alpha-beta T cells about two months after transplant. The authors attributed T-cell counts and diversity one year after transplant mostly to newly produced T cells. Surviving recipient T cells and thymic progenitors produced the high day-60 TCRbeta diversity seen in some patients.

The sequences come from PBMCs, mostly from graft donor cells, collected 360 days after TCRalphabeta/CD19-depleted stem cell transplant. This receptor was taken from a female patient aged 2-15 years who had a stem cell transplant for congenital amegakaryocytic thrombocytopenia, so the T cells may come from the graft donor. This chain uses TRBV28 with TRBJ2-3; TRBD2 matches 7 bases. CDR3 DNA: TGTGCCAGCGGGGGGGTCGTCCCAGATACGCAGTATTTT. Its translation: CASGGVVPDTQYF.